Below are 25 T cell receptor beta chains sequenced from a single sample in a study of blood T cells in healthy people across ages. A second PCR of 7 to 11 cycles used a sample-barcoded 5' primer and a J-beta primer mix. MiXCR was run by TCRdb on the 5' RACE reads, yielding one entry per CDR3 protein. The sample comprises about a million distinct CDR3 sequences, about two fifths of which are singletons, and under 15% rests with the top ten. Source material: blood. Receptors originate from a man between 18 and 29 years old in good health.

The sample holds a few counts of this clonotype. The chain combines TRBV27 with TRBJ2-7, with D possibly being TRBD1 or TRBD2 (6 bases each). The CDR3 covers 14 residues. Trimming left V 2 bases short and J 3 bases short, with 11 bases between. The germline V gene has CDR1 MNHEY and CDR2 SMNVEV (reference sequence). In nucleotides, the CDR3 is TGTGCCAGCAGTTTAACCGGGGGCCACTACGAGCAGTACTTC. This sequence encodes CASSLTGGHYEQYF.

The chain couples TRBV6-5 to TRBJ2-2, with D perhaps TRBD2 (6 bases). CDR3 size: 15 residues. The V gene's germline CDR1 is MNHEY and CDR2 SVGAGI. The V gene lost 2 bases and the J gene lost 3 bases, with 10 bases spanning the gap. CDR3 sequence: CASSYRGSYTGELFF. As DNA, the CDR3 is TGTGCCAGCAGTTACCGGGGGTCCTACACCGGGGAGCTGTTTTTT.

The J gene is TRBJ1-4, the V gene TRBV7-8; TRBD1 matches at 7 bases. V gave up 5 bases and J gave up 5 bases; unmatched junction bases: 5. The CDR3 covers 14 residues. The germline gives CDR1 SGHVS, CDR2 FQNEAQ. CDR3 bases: TGTGCCAGCAGCGCCCGACAGGGAAATGAAAAACTGTTTTTT. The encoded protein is CASSARQGNEKLFF.

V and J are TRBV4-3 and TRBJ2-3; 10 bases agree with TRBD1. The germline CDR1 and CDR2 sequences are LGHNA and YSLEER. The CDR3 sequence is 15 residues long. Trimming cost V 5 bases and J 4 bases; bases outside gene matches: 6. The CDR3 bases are TGCGCCAGCAGCAACCGGGACAGGGGTGCAGATACGCAGTATTTT. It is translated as CASSNRDRGADTQYF.

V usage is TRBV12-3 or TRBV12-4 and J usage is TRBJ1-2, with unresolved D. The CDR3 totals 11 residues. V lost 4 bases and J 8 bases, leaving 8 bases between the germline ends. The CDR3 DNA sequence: TGTGCCAGCAGTTCCCATTCAGGCTACACCTTC. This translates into CASSSHSGYTF.

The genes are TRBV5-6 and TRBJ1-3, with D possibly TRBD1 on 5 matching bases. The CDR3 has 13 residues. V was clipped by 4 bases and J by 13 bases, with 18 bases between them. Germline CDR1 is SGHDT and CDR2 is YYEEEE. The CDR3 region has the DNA TGTGCCAGCAGCCCTGGGACTCCTGGACTTATATATTTT. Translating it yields CASSPGTPGLIYF. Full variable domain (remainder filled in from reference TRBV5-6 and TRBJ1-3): DAGVTQSPTHLIKTRGQQVTLRCSPKSGHDTVSWYQQALGQGPQFIFQYYEEEERQRGNFPDRFSGHQFPNYSSELNVNALLLGDSALYLCASSPGTPGLIYFGEGSWLTVV.

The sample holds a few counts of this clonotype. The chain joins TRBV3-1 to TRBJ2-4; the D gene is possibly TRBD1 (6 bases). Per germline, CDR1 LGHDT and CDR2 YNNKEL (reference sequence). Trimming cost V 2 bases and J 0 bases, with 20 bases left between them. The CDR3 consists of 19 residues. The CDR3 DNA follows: TGTGCCAGCAGCCAACCCCTCTCATGGGGGCCTGCAGCCAAAAACATTCAGTACTTC. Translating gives CASSQPLSWGPAAKNIQYF.

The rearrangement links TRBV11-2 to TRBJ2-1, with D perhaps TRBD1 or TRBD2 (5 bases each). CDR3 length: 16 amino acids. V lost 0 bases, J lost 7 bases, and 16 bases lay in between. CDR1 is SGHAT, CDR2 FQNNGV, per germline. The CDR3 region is CASSLDPGGWANEQFF. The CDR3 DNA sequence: TGTGCCAGCAGCTTAGATCCTGGGGGATGGGCGAATGAGCAGTTCTTC.

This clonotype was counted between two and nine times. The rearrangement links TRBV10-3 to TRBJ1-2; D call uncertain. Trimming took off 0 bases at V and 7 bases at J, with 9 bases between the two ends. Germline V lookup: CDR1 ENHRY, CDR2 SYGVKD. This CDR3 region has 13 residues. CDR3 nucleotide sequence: TGTGCCATCAGTGAGTCGACTCTGGGTGGCTACACCTTC. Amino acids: CAISESTLGGYTF.

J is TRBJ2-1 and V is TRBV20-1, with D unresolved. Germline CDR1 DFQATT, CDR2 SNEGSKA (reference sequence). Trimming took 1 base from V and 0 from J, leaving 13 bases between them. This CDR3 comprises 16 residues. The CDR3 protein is CSARGSPVSSYNEQFF. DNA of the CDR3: TGCAGTGCTAGAGGCTCGCCGGTAAGCTCCTACAATGAGCAGTTCTTC.

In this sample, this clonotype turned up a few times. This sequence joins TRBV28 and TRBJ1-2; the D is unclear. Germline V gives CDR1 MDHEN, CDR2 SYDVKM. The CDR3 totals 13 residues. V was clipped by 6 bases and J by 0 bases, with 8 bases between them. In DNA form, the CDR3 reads TGTGCCAGCAGCCCCGCGACTAACTATGGCTACACCTTC. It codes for CASSPATNYGYTF.

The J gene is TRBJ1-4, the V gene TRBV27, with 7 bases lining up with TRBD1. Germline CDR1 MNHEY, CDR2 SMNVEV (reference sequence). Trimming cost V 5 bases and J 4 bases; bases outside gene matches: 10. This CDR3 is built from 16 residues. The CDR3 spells CASSQTGTTRNEKLFF. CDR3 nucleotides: TGTGCCAGCAGTCAGACAGGGACAACCCGTAATGAAAAACTGTTTTTT.

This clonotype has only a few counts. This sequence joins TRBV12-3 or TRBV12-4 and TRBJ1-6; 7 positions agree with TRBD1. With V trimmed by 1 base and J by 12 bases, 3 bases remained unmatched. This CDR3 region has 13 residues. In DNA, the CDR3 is TGTGCCAGCAGTTTAGACAGGGGATTACCCCTCCACTTT. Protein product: CASSLDRGLPLHF.

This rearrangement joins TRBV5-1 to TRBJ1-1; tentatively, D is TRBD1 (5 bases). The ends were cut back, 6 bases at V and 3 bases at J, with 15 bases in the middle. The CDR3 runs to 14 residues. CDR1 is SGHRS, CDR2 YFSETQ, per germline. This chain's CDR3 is CASTPDGGDTEAFF. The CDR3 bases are TGCGCCAGCACCCCCGACGGGGGGGACACTGAAGCTTTCTTT. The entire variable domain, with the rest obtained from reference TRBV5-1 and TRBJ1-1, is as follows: KAGVTQTPRYLIKTRGQQVTLSCSPISGHRSVSWYQQTPGQGLQFLFEYFSETQRNKGNFPGRFSGRQFSNSRSEMNVSTLELGDSALYLCASTPDGGDTEAFFGQGTRLTVV.

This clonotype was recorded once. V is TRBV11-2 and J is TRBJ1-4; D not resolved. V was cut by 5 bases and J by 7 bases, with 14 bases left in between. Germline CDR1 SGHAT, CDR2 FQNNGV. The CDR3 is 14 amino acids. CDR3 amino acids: CASSPVLGSEKLFF. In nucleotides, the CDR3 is TGTGCCAGCAGCCCGGTTCTGGGATCTGAAAAACTGTTTTTT.

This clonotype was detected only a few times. For the CDR3, the DNA is TGTGCCAGCAGCTTAGCTACGGGGCTAGGGGCAGATACGCAGTATTTT. Translation: CASSLATGLGADTQYF. V gene TRBV7-2 combines with J gene TRBJ2-3; D is possibly TRBD1 or TRBD2 (5 bases each). CDR3 length: 16 amino acids. CDR1 and CDR2 from the germline V gene are SGHTA and FQGNSA. Trimming took 0 bases from V and 4 from J, leaving 14 bases between them. Full variable domain (outside the CDR3, taken from reference TRBV7-2 and TRBJ2-3): GAGVSQSPSNKVTEKGKDVELRCDPISGHTALYWYRQSLGQGLEFLIYFQGNSAPDKSGLPSDRFSAERTGGSVSTLTIQRTQQEDSAVYLCASSLATGLGADTQYFGPGTRLTVL.

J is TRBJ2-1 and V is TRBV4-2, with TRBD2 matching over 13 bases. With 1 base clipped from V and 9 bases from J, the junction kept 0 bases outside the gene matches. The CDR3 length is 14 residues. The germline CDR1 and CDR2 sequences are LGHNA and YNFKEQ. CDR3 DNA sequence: TGTGCCAGCAGCCAAGGACTAGCGGGGGGTGAGCAGTTCTTC. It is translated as CASSQGLAGGEQFF.

The CDR3 nucleotides read TGTGCCAGCAGTTTATCGGTTGCCCCTTACAATGAGCAGTTCTTC. Its protein is CASSLSVAPYNEQFF. The chain employs TRBV27 and TRBJ2-1; no definite D call. V was pared by 0 bases and J by 4 bases, with 10 bases between. Germline assignment: CDR1 MNHEY and CDR2 SMNVEV (reference sequence). This CDR3 comprises 15 residues.

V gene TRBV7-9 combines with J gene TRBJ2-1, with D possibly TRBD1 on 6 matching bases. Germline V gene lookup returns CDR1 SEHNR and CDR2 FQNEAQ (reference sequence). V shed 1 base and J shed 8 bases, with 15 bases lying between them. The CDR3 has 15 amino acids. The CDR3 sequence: CASSLEGQRRYEQFF. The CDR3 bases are TGTGCCAGCAGCTTAGAAGGACAGAGGAGGTATGAGCAGTTCTTC.

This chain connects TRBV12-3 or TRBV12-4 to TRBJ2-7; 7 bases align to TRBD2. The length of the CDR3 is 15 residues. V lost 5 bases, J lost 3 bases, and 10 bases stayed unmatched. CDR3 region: CASSDPRTRNYEQYF. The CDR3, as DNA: TGTGCCAGCAGTGACCCCCGGACTAGAAACTACGAGCAGTACTTC.

CDR3 loop: CASSLAPAGRVTDTQYF. In DNA, the CDR3 is TGCGCCAGCAGCTTGGCCCCCGCAGGGAGGGTCACAGATACGCAGTATTTT. This chain uses TRBV5-1 with TRBJ2-3; 7 bases fit TRBD2. Germline V lookup: CDR1 SGHRS, CDR2 YFSETQ. Trimming cost V 0 bases and J 2 bases; bases outside gene matches: 9. The CDR3 runs 17 residues.

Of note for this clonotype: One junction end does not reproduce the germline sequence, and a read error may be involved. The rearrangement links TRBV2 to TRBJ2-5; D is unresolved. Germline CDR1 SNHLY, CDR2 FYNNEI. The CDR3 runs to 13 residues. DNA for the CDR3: TGTGCCAGCAGTGAAGCGCGGAGAGAGACCGAGTACTTC. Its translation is CASSEARRETEYF.

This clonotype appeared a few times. This chain's CDR3 is CASSLGSWAYNEQFF. CDR3 nucleotides: TGTGCCAGCAGCTTAGGGAGTTGGGCCTACAATGAGCAGTTCTTC. V usage is TRBV7-2 and J usage is TRBJ2-1, with no clear D. Germline assignment: CDR1 SGHTA and CDR2 FQGNSA. The ends were cut back, 1 base at V and 2 bases at J, with 9 bases in the middle. CDR3 length: 15 residues.

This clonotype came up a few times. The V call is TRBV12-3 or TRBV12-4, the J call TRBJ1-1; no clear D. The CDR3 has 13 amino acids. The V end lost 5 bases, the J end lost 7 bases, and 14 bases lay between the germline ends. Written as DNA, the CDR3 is TGTGCCAGCAGTCCTCCAGACGGTCGTGAAGCTTTCTTT. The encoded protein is CASSPPDGREAFF.

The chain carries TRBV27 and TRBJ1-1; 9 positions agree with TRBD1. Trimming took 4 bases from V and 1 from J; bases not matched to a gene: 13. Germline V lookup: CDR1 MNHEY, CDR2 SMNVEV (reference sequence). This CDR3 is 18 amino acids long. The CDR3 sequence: CASSSSILTGGPNTEAFF. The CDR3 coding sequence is TGTGCCAGCAGTTCGAGTATACTAACAGGGGGCCCGAACACTGAAGCTTTCTTT.